A single sample is the source of the 18 T cell receptor beta chains below, sequenced in a study of T cell responses to AZD1222 COVID-19 vaccine. The data were produced by immunoSEQ multiplex PCR, yet TCRdb's version contains in-frame clones alone and is incomplete. Of 150,000 or so clones in the sample, 88% are singletons; the top ten hold 3% to 3.5%. The specimen comprised peripheral blood, sampled on day 0 of AZD1222 vaccination. These receptors all come from an adult in good health.

J is TRBJ2-4 and V is TRBV7-9, with D unresolved. The CDR3 loop spans 15 amino acids. V was shortened by 0 bases and J by 0 bases, with 6 bases between the two germline ends. From germline, CDR1 is SEHNR and CDR2 FQNEAQ (reference sequence). Written as DNA, the CDR3 is TGTGCCAGCAGCTTAGCGGAACTAGCCAAAAACATTCAGTACTTC. Amino acids: CASSLAELAKNIQYF.

This chain links TRBV9 with TRBJ2-3; 11 bases are shared with TRBD2. CDR3 length equals 17 residues. Trimming removed 1 base from V and 6 bases from J; junction bases left unmatched: 10. Germline lookup yields CDR1 SGDLS and CDR2 YYNGEE. This CDR3 is CASSVSVAGGLADTQYF. CDR3 sequence (DNA): TGTGCCAGCAGCGTATCGGTAGCGGGGGGGCTGGCGGATACGCAGTATTTT.

The chain couples TRBV10-3 to TRBJ1-2; weak D call: TRBD1 (5 bases). V gave up 6 bases and J gave up 2 bases, with 13 bases separating them. The CDR3 runs 14 residues. The germline V gene has CDR1 ENHRY and CDR2 SYGVKD. CDR3 amino acids: CAISTGTVNYGYTF. The CDR3 nucleotides are TGTGCCATCAGCACCGGGACGGTGAACTATGGCTACACCTTC.

The chain combines TRBV19 with TRBJ1-5; D might be TRBD1 (5 bases). Germline loops: CDR1 LNHDA, CDR2 SQIVND (reference sequence). This CDR3 region has 15 residues. With 5 bases removed from V and 0 bases from J, the gap between germline ends came to 11 bases. The CDR3 region has the DNA TGTGCCAGTAGTGCACCTGGGGGTAGCAATCAGCCCCAGCATTTT. It yields the protein CASSAPGGSNQPQHF.

This clone was seen once. This chain connects TRBV5-1 to TRBJ1-2; D is unclear. V lost 4 bases, J lost 4 bases, and 17 bases lay in between. This CDR3 is built from 15 residues. Germline-derived CDR1 and CDR2 are SGHRS and YFSETQ. CDR3 sequence (DNA): TGCGCCAGCAGCCAGTCATCTGGGGATGCCTATGGCTACACCTTC. Translation: CASSQSSGDAYGYTF.

This chain uses TRBV11-2 with TRBJ2-7, with unresolved D. V was cut by 1 base and J by 0 bases, with 10 bases left in between. The CDR3 runs 15 residues. Per germline, CDR1 SGHAT and CDR2 FQNNGV. The CDR3 region is CASSLVPASSYEQYF. CDR3 DNA: TGTGCCAGCAGCTTAGTGCCAGCCAGCTCCTACGAGCAGTACTTC.

V gene TRBV4-2 combines with J gene TRBJ2-1; no clear D. V was pared by 0 bases and J by 8 bases, with 14 bases between. This CDR3 is built from 15 residues. Germline CDR1 is LGHNA and CDR2 is YNFKEQ. CDR3 in DNA: TGTGCCAGCAGCCAAGACGGGCTAGAGTATGATGAGCAGTTCTTC. Translating it yields CASSQDGLEYDEQFF.

The J gene is TRBJ2-7, the V gene TRBV11-1, with unresolved D. V was pared by 9 bases and J by 2 bases, with 14 bases between. The CDR3 runs to 13 residues. Looked up from germline, CDR1 is SGHAT and CDR2 is FQDESV (reference sequence). DNA for the CDR3: TGTGCCAGAGGAAGGACGGAAACCTACGAGCAGTACTTC. Its protein is CARGRTETYEQYF.

This sequence joins TRBV16 and TRBJ1-5, with a tentative D call TRBD1 (6 bases). Germline V gives CDR1 KGHSY, CDR2 FQNENV. V was pared by 0 bases and J by 9 bases, with 12 bases between. This CDR3 has 14 amino acids. The CDR3 DNA follows: TGTGCCAGCAGCCAATCGAGCCAGGGGTTGCCCCAGCATTTT. Protein sequence: CASSQSSQGLPQHF. The full variable domain, completed using reference TRBV16 and TRBJ1-5, is GEEVAQTPKHLVRGEGQKAKLYCAPIKGHSYVFWYQQVLKNEFKFLISFQNENVFDETGMPKERFSAKCLPNSPCSLEIQATKLEDSAVYFCASSQSSQGLPQHFGDGTRLSIL.

The gene calls are TRBV7-6 and TRBJ1-2; D gene uncertain. Trimming took 5 bases from V and 8 from J, leaving 15 bases between them. This CDR3 has 13 amino acids. Germline CDR1 is SGHVS and CDR2 is FNYEAQ. The CDR3 spells CASSPGSNRGYTF. The CDR3 DNA reads as TGTGCCAGCAGCCCGGGGAGCAACCGCGGCTACACCTTC.

The chain employs TRBV28 and TRBJ1-5; D may be TRBD1 (5 bases). Trimming pared 7 bases from V and 4 bases from J, leaving 17 bases between. Looked up from germline, CDR1 is MDHEN and CDR2 is SYDVKM. The CDR3 sequence is 15 residues long. The CDR3 DNA sequence: TGTGCCAGCACCATTCGGGGGACGGGGAATCAGCCCCAGCATTTT. Translating it yields CASTIRGTGNQPQHF.

The V call is TRBV9, the J call TRBJ2-7, with 10 bases fitting TRBD1. The CDR3 is made up of 14 amino acids. Per germline, CDR1 SGDLS and CDR2 YYNGEE. Germline trimming cut 4 bases from V and 7 bases from J; bases unmatched to any gene: 8. In DNA, the CDR3 is TGTGCCAGCAGCACAGGACAGGGGGTGGGTGAGCAGTACTTC. Translating it yields CASSTGQGVGEQYF.

This clone was seen only once. V usage is TRBV6-2 or TRBV6-3 and J usage is TRBJ2-7, with a weak D call TRBD1 (6 bases). Trimming removed 0 bases from V and 2 bases from J, with 17 bases in between. The CDR3 length is 17 residues. CDR1 is MNHEY, CDR2 SVGEGT, per germline. The CDR3 reads CASSYSLGGRAAYEQYF. CDR3 DNA sequence: TGTGCCAGCAGTTACTCCCTAGGGGGTCGGGCAGCCTACGAGCAGTACTTC.

This chain uses TRBV7-2 with TRBJ2-2; 13 bases are shared with TRBD2. This CDR3 has 16 residues. With 3 bases clipped from V and 8 bases from J, the junction kept 6 bases outside the gene matches. Germline V gene data show CDR1 as SGHTA and CDR2 as FQGNSA. CDR3 loop: CASSFRGLAGAGELFF. The CDR3 DNA reads TGTGCCAGCAGCTTCCGAGGACTAGCGGGGGCTGGGGAGCTGTTTTTT.

The rearrangement joins TRBV2 to TRBJ2-3, with D hard to call. CDR1 is SNHLY, CDR2 FYNNEI, per germline. With 4 bases removed from V and 1 base from J, the gap between germline ends came to 9 bases. The CDR3 covers 14 residues. CDR3 residues: CASSGDLRTDTQYF. The CDR3 nucleotides read TGTGCCAGCAGTGGAGACCTACGCACAGATACGCAGTATTTT.

The rearrangement links TRBV25-1 to TRBJ1-2, with D unresolved. V lost 4 bases and J lost 8, with 8 bases in between. Germline CDR1 reads MGHDK; CDR2 reads SYGVNS. This CDR3 has 11 residues. CDR3 loop: CASSGGRGYTF. DNA for the CDR3: TGTGCCAGCAGTGGGGGTAGAGGCTACACCTTC.

J is TRBJ2-7 and V is TRBV7-2; no clear D gene. V lost 1 base and J lost 3, with 4 bases in between. The CDR3 covers 12 residues. Germline loops: CDR1 SGHTA, CDR2 FQGNSA. CDR3 DNA: TGTGCCAGCAGCTTAGACAACTACGAGCAGTACTTC. It specifies CASSLDNYEQYF. The entire variable domain, with the rest obtained from reference TRBV7-2 and TRBJ2-7, is as follows: GAGVSQSPSNKVTEKGKDVELRCDPISGHTALYWYRQSLGQGLEFLIYFQGNSAPDKSGLPSDRFSAERTGGSVSTLTIQRTQQEDSAVYLCASSLDNYEQYFGPGTRLTVT.

V and J are TRBV6-5 and TRBJ2-7; 7 nucleotides line up with TRBD1. Trimming took 6 bases from V and 4 from J; bases not matched to a gene: 6. The CDR3 runs 13 residues. CDR1 is MNHEY and CDR2 is SVGAGI in the germline V gene. The CDR3 is CASSRDSQYEQYF. CDR3 bases: TGTGCCAGCAGCAGGGACAGCCAGTACGAGCAGTACTTC.